This T cell receptor beta chain was retrieved from a study of blood T cell repertoires in COVID-19. This CDR3 has 17 residues. The trim removed 10 bases at V and 5 bases at J, leaving 16 bases unmatched. Germline V gene data show CDR1 as SGHVS and CDR2 as FQNEAQ. Only in-frame clones appear in the TCRdb table, and some are missing; sequencing was by immunoSEQ multiplex PCR. The table includes roughly 110,000 clones, approximately 88% detected once. The TCR originated in a man aged 45-65 years with active or convalescent COVID-19. The chain links TRBV7-8 to TRBJ2-5, with 13 nucleotides matching TRBD2. Sample: peripheral blood. The CDR3 protein is CATVLPGTSGKGETQYF. The CDR3 nucleotides are TGTGCCACCGTCTTGCCCGGGACTAGCGGGAAGGGGGAGACCCAGTACTTC.